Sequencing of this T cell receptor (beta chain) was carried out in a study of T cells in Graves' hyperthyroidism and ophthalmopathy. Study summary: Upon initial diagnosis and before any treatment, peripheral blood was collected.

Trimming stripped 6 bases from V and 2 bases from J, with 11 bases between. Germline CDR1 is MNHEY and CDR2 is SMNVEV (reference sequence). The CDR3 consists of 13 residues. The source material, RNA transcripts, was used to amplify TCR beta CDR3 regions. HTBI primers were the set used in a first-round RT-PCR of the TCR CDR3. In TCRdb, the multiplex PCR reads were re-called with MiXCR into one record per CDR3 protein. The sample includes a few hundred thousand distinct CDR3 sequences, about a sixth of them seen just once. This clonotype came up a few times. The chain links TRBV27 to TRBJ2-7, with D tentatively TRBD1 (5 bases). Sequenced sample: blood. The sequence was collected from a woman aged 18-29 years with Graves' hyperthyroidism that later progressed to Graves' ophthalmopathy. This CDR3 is CASSPDTTYEQYF. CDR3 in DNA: TGTGCCAGCAGCCCGGACACAACCTACGAGCAGTACTTC.